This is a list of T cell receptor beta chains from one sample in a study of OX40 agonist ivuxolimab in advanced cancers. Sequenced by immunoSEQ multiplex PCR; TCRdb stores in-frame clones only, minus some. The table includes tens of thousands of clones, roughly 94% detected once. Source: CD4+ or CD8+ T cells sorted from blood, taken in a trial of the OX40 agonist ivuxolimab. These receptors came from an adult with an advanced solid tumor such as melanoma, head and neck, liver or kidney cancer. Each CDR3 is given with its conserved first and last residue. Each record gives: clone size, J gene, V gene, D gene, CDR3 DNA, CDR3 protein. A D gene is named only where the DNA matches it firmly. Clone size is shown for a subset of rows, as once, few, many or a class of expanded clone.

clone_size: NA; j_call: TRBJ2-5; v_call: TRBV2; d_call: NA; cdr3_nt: TGTGCCGGAAGCGGGCCATACAAAGAGACCCAGTACTTC; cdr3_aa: CAGSGPYKETQYF
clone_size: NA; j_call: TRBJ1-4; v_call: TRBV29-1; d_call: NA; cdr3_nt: TGCAGCGCTAGGACAGAAGTTAATGAAAAACTGTTTTTT; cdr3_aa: CSARTEVNEKLFF
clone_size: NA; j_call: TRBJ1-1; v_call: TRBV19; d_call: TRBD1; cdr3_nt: TGTGCCACCTCCCAGGGGGGGAACACTGAAGCTTTCTTT; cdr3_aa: CATSQGGNTEAFF
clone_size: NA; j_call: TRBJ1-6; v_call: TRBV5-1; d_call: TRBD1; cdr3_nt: TGCGCCAGCAGCTTGGAGCAGGGGGTAAATTCACCCCTCCACTTT; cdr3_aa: CASSLEQGVNSPLHF
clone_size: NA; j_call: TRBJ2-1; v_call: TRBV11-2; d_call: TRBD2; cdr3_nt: TGTGCCAGCAGCTTGGGAGTGGGAGGGTCCTACAATGAGCAGTTCTTC; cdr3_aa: CASSLGVGGSYNEQFF
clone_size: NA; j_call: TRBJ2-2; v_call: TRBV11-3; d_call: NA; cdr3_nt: TGTGCCAGCAGCTCATTGGGCGGGGAGCTGTTTTTT; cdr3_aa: CASSSLGGELFF
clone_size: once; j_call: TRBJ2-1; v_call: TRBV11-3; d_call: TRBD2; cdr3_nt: TGTGCCAGCAGCGGCACTACTAGCGGGGGGGACAATGAGCAGTTCTTC; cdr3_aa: CASSGTTSGGDNEQFF
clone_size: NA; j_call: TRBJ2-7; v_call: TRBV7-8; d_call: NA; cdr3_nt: TGTGCCAGCAGCTTATTGGGGCAGGGCTACGAGCAGTACTTC; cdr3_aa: CASSLLGQGYEQYF
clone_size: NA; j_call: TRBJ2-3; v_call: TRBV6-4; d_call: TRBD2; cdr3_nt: TGTGCCAGCAGTCCCACTAGCGGGAGCACAGATACGCAGTATTTT; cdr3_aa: CASSPTSGSTDTQYF
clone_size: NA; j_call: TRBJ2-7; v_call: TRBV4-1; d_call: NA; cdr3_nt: TGCGCCAGCAGCCACGCCAGGGGGGGCTACGAGCAGTACTTC; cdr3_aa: CASSHARGGYEQYF
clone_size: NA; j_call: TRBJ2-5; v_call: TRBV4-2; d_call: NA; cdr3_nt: TGTGCCAGCAGCCAAGATGTTGAGGAGGAGACCCAGTACTTC; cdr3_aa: CASSQDVEEETQYF
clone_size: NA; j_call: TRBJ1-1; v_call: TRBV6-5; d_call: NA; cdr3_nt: TGTGCCAGCAGTTACGGGGGGCGCACTGAAGCTTTCTTT; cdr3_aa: CASSYGGRTEAFF
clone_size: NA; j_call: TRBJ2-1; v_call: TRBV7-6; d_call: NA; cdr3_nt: TGTGCCAGCAGCCCCGAGGGGGGGCTTAGGGGGGAGCAGTTCTTC; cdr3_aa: CASSPEGGLRGEQFF
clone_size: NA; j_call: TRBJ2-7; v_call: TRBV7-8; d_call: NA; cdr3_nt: TGTGCCAGCAGCCCCTGGGGGGGCGGGCCCTCCTACGAGCAGTACTTC; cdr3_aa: CASSPWGGGPSYEQYF
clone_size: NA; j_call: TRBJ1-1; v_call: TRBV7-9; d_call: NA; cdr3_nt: TGTGCCAGCACCAGGGACCCGAACACTGAAGCTTTCTTT; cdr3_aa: CASTRDPNTEAFF
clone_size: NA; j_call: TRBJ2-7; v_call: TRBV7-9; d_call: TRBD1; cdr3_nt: TGTGCCAGCAGCCCCCGGACAGGGGCCCCTGGCGAGCAGTACTTC; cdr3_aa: CASSPRTGAPGEQYF
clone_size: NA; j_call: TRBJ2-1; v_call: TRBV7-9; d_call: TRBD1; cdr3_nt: TGTGCCAGCAGCTTTGGACAGGGCACCAATGAGCAGTTCTTC; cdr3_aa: CASSFGQGTNEQFF
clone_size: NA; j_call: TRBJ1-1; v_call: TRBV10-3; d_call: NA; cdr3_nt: TGTGCCATCAGTAATTCGAACGCTGAAGCTTTCTTT; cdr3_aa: CAISNSNAEAFF
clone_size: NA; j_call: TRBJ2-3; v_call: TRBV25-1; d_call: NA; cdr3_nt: TGTGCCAGCAGTGCCTTCAAAGATACGCAGTATTTT; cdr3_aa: CASSAFKDTQYF
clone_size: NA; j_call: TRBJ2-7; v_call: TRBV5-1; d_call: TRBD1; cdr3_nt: TGCGCCAGCAGCCAAGGGACAGCCTACGAGCAGTACTTC; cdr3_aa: CASSQGTAYEQYF
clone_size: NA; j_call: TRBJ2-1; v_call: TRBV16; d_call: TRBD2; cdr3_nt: TGTGCCAGCAGCCTTAGGGCGGGAGCCTACAATGAGCAGTTCTTC; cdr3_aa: CASSLRAGAYNEQFF
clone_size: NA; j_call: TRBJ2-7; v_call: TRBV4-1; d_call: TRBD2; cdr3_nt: TGCGCCAGCAGCCAAAGTAGCGGGAGTCTCTACGAGCAGTACTTC; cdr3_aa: CASSQSSGSLYEQYF
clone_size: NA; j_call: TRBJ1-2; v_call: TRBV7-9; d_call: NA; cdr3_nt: TGTGCCAGCAGCCCTCTGACAGATGGGAACTATGGCTACACCTTC; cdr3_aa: CASSPLTDGNYGYTF
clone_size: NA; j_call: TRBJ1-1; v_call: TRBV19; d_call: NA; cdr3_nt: TGTGCCAGTAACGAGGGGTATATGGACACTGAAGCTTTCTTT; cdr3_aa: CASNEGYMDTEAFF
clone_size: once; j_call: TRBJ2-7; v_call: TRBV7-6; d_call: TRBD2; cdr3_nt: TGTGCCAGCAGCCCCGGACTAGCGGGAGGGCCAAAGCCTTACGAGCAGTACTTC; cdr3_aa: CASSPGLAGGPKPYEQYF
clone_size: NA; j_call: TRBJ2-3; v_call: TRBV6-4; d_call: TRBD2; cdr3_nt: TGTGCCAGCAGTGACGGGCTAGCGGGGGATACGCAGTATTTT; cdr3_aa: CASSDGLAGDTQYF
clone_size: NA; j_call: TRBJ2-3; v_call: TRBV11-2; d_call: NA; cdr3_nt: TGTGCCAGCGCTGGGGTTGCAGATACGCAGTATTTT; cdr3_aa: CASAGVADTQYF
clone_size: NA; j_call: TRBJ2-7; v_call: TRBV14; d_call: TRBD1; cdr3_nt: TGTGCCAGCAGCCCCCCTGAAGGGACAGGGGACTACGAGCAGTACTTC; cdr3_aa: CASSPPEGTGDYEQYF
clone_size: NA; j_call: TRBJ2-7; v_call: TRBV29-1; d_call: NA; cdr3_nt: TGCAGCGTGACCGGGGGCCCCTACGAGCAGTACTTC; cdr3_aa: CSVTGGPYEQYF
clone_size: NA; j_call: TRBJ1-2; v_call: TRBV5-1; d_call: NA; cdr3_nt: TGCGCCAGCAGCTTGTTTGTCGGAGACTATGGCTACACCTTC; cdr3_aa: CASSLFVGDYGYTF
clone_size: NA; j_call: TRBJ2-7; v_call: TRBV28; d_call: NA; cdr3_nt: TGTGCCAGCAGGTCAGTACTGCTGGCGTACGAGCAGTACTTC; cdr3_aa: CASRSVLLAYEQYF
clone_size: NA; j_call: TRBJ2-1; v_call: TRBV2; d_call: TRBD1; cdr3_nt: TGTGCCAGCAGTGAAGGGACAGGGGTCAATGAGCAGTTCTTC; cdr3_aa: CASSEGTGVNEQFF
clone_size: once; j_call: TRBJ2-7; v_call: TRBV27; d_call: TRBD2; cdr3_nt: TGTGCCAGCAGTTACTCTAGCGGGAGTGGATACGAGCAGTACTTC; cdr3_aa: CASSYSSGSGYEQYF
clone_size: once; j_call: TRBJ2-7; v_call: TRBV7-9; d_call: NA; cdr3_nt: TGTGCCAGCACCCCTGGGGTCGGCAGTTCCATGGACGAGCAGTACTTC; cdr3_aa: CASTPGVGSSMDEQYF
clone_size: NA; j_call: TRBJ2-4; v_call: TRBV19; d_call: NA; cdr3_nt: TGTGCCAGTAGTATAGATCGCGTGACGGACGGAAACATTCAGTACTTC; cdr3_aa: CASSIDRVTDGNIQYF
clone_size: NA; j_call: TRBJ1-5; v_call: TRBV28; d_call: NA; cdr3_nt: TGTGCCAGTGATGTTGGGTTTAGCAATCAGCCCCAGCATTTT; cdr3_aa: CASDVGFSNQPQHF
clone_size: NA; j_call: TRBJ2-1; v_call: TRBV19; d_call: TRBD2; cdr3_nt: TGTGCCAGTAGTATTGTAGCGGGGGGGCCCAATGAGCAGTTCTTC; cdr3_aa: CASSIVAGGPNEQFF
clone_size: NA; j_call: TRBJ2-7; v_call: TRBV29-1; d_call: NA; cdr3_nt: TGCAGCGTTGAAAGTTTGACAGGCCAACCCTACGAGCAGTACTTC; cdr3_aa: CSVESLTGQPYEQYF
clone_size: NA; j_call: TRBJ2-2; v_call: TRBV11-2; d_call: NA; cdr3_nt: TGTGCCAGCAGTTATTATGGACCGCCGAACACCGGGGAGCTGTTTTTT; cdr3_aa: CASSYYGPPNTGELFF
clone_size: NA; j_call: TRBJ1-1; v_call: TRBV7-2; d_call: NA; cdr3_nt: TGTGCCAGCACCGATGGGGCCTTGAACACTGAAGCTTTCTTT; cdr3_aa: CASTDGALNTEAFF
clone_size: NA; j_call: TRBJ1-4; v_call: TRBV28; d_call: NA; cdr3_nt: TGTGCCAGCAAAATAGTAGGGCAGGGGATTGAAAAACTGTTTTTT; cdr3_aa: CASKIVGQGIEKLFF
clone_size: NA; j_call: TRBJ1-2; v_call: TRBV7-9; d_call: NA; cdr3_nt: TGTGCCAGCAGCTTGGAGGACAGAGATGGCTACACCTTC; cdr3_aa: CASSLEDRDGYTF
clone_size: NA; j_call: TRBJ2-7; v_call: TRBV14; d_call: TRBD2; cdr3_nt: TGTGCCAGCAGGCATCAGGAGGGACTAGCGGGAGACCTACACGACGAGCAGTACTTC; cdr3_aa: CASRHQEGLAGDLHDEQYF
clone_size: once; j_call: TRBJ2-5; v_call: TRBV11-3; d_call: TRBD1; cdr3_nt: TGTGCCAGCAGCTTAGATACCGAACGACGGGACAGGGGAAGACAAGAGACCCAGTACTTC; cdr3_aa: CASSLDTERRDRGRQETQYF
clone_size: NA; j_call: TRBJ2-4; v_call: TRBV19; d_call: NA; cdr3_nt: TGTGCCAGTAGTGAGGGGGTAGACATTCAGTACTTC; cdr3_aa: CASSEGVDIQYF
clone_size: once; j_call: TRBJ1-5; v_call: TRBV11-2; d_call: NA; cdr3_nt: TGTGCCAGCAGCTTATATAGCGGGGCCGGGCAGCCCCAGCATTTT; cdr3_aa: CASSLYSGAGQPQHF
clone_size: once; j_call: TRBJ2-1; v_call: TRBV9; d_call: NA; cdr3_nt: TGTGCCAGCAGCGTTGAGTCTAGCGCGAATGAGCAGTTCTTC; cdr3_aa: CASSVESSANEQFF
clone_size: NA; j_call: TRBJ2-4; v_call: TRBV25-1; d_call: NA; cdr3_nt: TGTGCCAGCAGTGAATGGGACGGGGGAGCCAAAAACATTCAGTACTTC; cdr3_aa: CASSEWDGGAKNIQYF
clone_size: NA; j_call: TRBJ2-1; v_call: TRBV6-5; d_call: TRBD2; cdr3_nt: TGTGCCACCAGGGTGGTGGGAGGGTATTTCGATGAGCAGTTCTTC; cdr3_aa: CATRVVGGYFDEQFF
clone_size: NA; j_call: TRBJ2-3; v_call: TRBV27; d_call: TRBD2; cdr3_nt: TGTGCCAGCAGTTACGGCGGGAGGGGTAGCACAGATACGCAGTATTTT; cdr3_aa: CASSYGGRGSTDTQYF
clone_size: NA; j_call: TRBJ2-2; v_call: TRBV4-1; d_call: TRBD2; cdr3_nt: TGCGCCAGCAGCCAGGCGACTAGCGGGGGGGCGGGGGAGCTGTTTTTT; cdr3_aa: CASSQATSGGAGELFF
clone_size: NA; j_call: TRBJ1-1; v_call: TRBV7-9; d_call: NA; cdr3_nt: TGTGCCAGCAGCCCTCGGACAGACATGAACACTGAAGCTTTCTTT; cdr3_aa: CASSPRTDMNTEAFF
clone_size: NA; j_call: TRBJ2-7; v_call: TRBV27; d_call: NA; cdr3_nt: TGTGCCAGCAGTTCCGGTTTCTACGAGCAGTACTTC; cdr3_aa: CASSSGFYEQYF
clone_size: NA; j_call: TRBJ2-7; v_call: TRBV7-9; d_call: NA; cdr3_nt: TGTGCCAGCAGCTCTCAATACGAGCAGTACTTC; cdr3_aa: CASSSQYEQYF
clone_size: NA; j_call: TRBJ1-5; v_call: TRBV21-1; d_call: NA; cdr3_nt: TGTGCCAGCAGCAAAGGGTGGAGGGCGACCCAGCATTTT; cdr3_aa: CASSKGWRATQHF